The source of this T cell receptor beta chain is a study of T cell responses to AZD1222 COVID-19 vaccine. Overall study context: Investigators merged groups given second doses at roughly 4 or roughly 12 weeks. Study-wide points: Vaccination with two AZD1222 doses was followed by a rise in Spike-specific TCR breadth and depth. The peak T cell response came first, and repertoires were sampled only after it. Seropositive AZD1222 recipients at baseline numbered only 6 or 7.

V dropped 4 bases and J dropped 7 bases, with 19 bases sitting between them. Germline V gives CDR1 SGHNT, CDR2 YYREEE (reference sequence). CDR3 length equals 15 residues. Libraries were prepared by immunoSEQ multiplex PCR; TCRdb keeps only in-frame clonotypes and omits some of them. This table holds about 120,000 clones, 70% to 90% found once. About this clone itself: What it recognizes is unknown.

The chain joins TRBV5-4 to TRBJ2-3, with D perhaps matching TRBD1 (5 bases). The TCR was taken from an adult in good health. Specimen: peripheral blood, collected on day 0 of AZD1222 vaccination. CDR3 in amino acids: CASSPSRFRDYTQYF. The CDR3 nucleotides are TGTGCCAGCAGCCCGTCCCGCTTCAGGGATTATACGCAGTATTTT.